The T cell receptor (beta chain) described here comes from a study of identical twins. Study-level results: Fewer insertions characterized abundant cord blood beta clonotypes, whereas memory repertoires showed none. Models, which agreed with sharing between unrelated individuals, nonetheless underestimated the out-of-frame TCR alpha sharing seen in monozygotic twins. The study drew conclusions from cross-sectional statistical analysis, not from following the same donors.

From germline, CDR1 is DFQATT and CDR2 SNEGSKA (reference sequence). This CDR3 region has 13 residues. V was clipped by 4 bases and J by 10 bases; unmatched bases: 9. Each CDR3 protein is one row after TCRdb ran MiXCR on the 5' RACE reads. The table has 400,000 to 550,000 distinct CDR3 sequences, roughly an eighth seen once. This clonotype was observed a few times. The antigen is undetermined. These data also formed part of another study, on yellow fever vaccine responses in identical twins. That work adds: Reported findings indicate that twins' vaccine T cell responses seemed partially convergent, partially personalized.

The chain employs TRBV20-1 and TRBJ2-7, with 11 bases fitting TRBD2. Sample: CD4+ T cells sorted from blood. The TCR originated in a woman aged 18-29 years in good health. CDR3: CSAKRSGGAGQYF. CDR3 bases: TGCAGTGCTAAGCGTAGCGGGGGGGCGGGACAGTACTTC.